This TCR beta chain was identified during a study of patients and donors after allogeneic stem cell transplantation. Trimming stripped 6 bases from V and 5 bases from J, with 13 bases between. The CDR3 is 13 residues long. Germline V gene lookup returns CDR1 MNHEY and CDR2 SMNVEV (reference sequence). Each CDR3 protein is one row after TCRdb ran MiXCR on the RT-PCR reads. This sample has 150,000 to 200,000 distinct CDR3 sequences, with roughly 24% found just once. This receptor was taken from a human donor who was either an allogeneic HSCT recipient or a stem cell or donor lymphocyte infusion donor (not recorded which). It is not recorded whose cells these are; they may come from a transplant donor. The chain joins TRBV27 to TRBJ1-1; D uncertain. The sample comprised blood, either unsorted or a sorted T cell fraction (not recorded which). The CDR3 here is CASRSEVGTEAFF. CDR3 bases: TGTGCCAGCAGGTCGGAGGTGGGGACTGAAGCTTTCTTT.